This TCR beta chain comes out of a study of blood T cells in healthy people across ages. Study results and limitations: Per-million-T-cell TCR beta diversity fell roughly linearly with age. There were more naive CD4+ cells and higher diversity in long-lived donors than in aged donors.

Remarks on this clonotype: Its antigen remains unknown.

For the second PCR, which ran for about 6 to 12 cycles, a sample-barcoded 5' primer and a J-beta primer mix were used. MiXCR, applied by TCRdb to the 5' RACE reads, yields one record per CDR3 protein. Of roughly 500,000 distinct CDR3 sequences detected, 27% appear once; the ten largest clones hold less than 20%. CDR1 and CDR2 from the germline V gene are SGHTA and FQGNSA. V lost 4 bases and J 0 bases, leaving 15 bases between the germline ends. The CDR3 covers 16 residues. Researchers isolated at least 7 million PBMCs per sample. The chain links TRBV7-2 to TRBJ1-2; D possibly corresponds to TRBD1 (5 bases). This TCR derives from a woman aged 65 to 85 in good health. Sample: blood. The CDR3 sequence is CASSSVGGPANYGYTF. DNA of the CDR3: TGTGCCAGCAGCTCGGTGGGGGGTCCCGCTAACTATGGCTACACCTTC.